This record covers a single TCR beta chain. Its antigen is undetermined. The germline gives CDR1 LNHDA, CDR2 SQIVND (reference sequence). This CDR3 has 14 amino acids. V shed 3 bases, J shed 3 bases, and the junction held 2 bases outside the gene matches. The data were obtained in a study of shared clonotypes between healthy human individuals. Repertoires were generated with immunoSEQ multiplex PCR, while TCRdb's copy carries only in-frame clones and drops some. The data show about 2.4 million clones, 93% seen once. Whole-study results and caveats: Memory subsets generally showed smaller estimated richness than naive subsets did. Depth was large, yet rarefaction showed that sorted-subset sequencing was incomplete.

Material for sequencing was naive CD4+ T cells from PBMCs. Subset specified: CD45RA+ positively selected. The sequence was collected from a man between 18 and 29 years old in good health. Some clones in this sample may be carry-over from other donors' samples. This sequence joins TRBV19 and TRBJ2-1, with 7 bases that match TRBD2. This chain's CDR3 is CASSIGGIYNEQFF. DNA for the CDR3: TGTGCCAGTAGTATCGGGGGGATCTACAATGAGCAGTTCTTC. Together with reference TRBV19 and TRBJ2-1, the CDR3 gives the full variable domain: DGGITQSPKYLFRKEGQNVTLSCEQNLNHDAMYWYRQDPGQGLRLIYYSQIVNDFQKGDIAEGYSVSREKKESFPLTVTSAQKNPTAFYLCASSIGGIYNEQFFGPGTRLTVL.